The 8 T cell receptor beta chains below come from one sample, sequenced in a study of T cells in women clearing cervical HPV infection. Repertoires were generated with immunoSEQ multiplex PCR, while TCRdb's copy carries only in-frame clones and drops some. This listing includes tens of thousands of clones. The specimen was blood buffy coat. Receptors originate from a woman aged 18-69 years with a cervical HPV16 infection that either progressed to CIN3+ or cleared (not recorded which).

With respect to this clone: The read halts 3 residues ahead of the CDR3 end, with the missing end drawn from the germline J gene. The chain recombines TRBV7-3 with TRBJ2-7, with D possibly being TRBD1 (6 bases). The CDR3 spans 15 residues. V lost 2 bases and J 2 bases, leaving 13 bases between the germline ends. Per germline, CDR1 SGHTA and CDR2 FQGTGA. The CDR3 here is CASSLGPGVAYEQYF. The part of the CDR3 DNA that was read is TGTGCCAGCAGCTTAGGCCCAGGGGTGGCCTACGAG. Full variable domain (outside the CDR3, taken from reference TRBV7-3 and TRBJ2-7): GAGVSQTPSNKVTEKGKYVELRCDPISGHTALYWYRQSLGQGPEFLIYFQGTGAADDSGLPNDRFFAVRPEGSVSTLKIQRTERGDSAVYLCASSLGPGVAYEQYFGPGTRLTVT.

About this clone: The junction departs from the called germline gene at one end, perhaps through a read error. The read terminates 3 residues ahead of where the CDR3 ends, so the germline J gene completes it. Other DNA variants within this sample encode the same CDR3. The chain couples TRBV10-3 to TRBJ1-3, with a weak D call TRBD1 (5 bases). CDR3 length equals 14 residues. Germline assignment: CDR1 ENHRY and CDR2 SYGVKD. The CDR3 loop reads CAIGVEGSGNTIYF. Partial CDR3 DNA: TGTGCCATCGGCGTTGAGGGGTCCGGAAACACT.

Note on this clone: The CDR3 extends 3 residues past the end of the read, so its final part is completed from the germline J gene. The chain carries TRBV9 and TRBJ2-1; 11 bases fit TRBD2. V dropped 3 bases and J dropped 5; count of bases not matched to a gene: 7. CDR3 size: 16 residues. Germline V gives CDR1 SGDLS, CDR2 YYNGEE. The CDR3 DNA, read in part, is TGTGCCAGCAGCGGTGGCATAGCGGGGGGGCACAATGAG. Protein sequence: CASSGGIAGGHNE. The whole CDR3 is CASSGGIAGGHNEQFF.

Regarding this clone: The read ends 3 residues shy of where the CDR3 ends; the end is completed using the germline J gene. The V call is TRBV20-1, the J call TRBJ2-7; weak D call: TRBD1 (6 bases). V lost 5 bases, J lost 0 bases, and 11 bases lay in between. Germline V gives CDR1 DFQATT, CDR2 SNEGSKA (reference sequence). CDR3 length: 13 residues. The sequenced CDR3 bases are TGCAGTGCTCCCAAGACAGGCTCCTACGAG. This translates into CSAPKTGSYE. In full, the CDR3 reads CSAPKTGSYEQYF.

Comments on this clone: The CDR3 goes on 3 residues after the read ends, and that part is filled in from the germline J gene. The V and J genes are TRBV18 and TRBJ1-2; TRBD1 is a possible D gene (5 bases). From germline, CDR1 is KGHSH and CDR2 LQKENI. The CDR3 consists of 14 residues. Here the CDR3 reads CASSPRGAADTYTF. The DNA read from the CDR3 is TGTGCCAGCTCACCACGCGGGGCGGCAGATACC.

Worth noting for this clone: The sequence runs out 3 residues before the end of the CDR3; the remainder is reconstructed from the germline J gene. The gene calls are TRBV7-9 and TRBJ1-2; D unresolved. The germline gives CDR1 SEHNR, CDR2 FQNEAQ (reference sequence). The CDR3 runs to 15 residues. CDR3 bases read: TGTGCCAGCAGCTTAGCGTCGGGGAACTACAATGAC. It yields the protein CASSLASGNYND. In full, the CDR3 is CASSLASGNYNDYTF.

This CDR3 is CASSLGGDSYYEQYF. The CDR3 bases that were read are TGTGCCAGCAGCTTAGGAGGGGACAGTTACTACGAG. The chain has TRBV7-2 and TRBJ2-7, with 7 bases aligning to TRBD1. The CDR3 end is not reached by the read, which stops 3 residues before it; the germline J gene fills it in. There are 15 residues in the CDR3. CDR1 and CDR2 from the germline V gene are SGHTA and FQGNSA. The ends lost 1 base at V and 3 bases at J; junction bases unmatched: 6.

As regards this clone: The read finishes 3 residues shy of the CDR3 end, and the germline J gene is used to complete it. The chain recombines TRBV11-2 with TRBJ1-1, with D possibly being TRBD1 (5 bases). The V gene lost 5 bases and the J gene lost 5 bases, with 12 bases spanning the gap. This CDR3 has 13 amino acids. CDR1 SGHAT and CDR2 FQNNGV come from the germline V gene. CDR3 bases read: TGTGCCAGCAGCGTCTTCGGGGGGACTGAA. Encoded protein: CASSVFGGTE. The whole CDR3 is CASSVFGGTEAFF.